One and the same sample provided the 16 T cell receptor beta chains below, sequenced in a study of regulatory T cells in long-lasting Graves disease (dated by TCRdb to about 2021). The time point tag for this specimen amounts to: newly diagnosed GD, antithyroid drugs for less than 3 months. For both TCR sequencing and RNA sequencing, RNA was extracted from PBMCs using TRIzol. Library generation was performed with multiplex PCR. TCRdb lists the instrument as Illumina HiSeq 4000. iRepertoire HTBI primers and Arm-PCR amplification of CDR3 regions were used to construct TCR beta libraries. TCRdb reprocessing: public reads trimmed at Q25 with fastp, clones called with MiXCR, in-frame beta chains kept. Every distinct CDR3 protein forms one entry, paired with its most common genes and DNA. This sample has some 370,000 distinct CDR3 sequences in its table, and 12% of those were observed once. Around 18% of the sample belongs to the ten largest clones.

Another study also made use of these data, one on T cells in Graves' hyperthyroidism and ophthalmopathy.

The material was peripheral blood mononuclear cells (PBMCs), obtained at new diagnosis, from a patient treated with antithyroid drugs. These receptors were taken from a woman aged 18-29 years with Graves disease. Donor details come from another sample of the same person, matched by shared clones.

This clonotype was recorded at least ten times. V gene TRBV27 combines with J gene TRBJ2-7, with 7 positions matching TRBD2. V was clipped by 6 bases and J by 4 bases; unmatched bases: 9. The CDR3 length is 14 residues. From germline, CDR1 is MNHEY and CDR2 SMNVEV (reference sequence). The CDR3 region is CASRLAGVRYEQYF. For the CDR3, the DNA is TGTGCCAGCAGACTGGCGGGGGTCCGGTACGAGCAGTACTTC.

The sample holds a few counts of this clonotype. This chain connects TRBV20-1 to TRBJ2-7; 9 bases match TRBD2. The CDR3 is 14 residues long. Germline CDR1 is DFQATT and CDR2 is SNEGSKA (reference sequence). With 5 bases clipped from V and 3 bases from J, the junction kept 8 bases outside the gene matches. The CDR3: CSAGLAGVVYEQYF. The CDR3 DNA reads TGCAGTGCTGGCTTAGCGGGAGTGGTCTACGAGCAGTACTTC.

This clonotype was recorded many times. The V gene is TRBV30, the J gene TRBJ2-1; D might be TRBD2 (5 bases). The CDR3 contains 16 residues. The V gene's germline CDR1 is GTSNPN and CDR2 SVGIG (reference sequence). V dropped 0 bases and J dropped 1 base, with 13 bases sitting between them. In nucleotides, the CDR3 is TGTGCCTGGAGTGTATGGCTCCCGGGGTCCTACAATGAGCAGTTCTTC. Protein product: CAWSVWLPGSYNEQFF. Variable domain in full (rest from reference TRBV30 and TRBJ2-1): SQTIHQWPATLVQPVGSPLSLECTVEGTSNPNLYWYRQAAGRGLQLLFYSVGIGQISSEVPQNLSASRPQDRQFILSSKKLLLSDSGFYLCAWSVWLPGSYNEQFFGPGTRLTVL.

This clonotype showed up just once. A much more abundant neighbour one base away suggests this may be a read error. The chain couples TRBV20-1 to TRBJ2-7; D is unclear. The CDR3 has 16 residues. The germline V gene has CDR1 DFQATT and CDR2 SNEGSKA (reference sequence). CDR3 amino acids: CSVRDDITEYSYEQYF. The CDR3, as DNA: TGCAGTGTTAGAGATGACATAACAGAATACTCCTACGAGCAGTACTTC.

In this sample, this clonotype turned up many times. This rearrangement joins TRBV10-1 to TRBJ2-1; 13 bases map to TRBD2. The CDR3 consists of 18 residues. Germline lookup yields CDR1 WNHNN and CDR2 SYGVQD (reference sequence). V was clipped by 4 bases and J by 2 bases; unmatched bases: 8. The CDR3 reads CASSGGLAGRGTYNEQFF. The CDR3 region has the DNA TGCGCCAGCAGTGGGGGACTAGCGGGAAGGGGGACCTACAATGAGCAGTTCTTC.

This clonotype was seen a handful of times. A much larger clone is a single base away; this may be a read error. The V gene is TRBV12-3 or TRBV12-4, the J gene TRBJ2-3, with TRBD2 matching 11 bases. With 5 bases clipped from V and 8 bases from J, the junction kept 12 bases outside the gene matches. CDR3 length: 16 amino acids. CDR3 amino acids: CASSGSGGALRVTQYF. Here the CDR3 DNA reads TGTGCCAGCAGTGGTAGCGGGGGGGCCTTGAGAGTTACGCAGTATTTT.

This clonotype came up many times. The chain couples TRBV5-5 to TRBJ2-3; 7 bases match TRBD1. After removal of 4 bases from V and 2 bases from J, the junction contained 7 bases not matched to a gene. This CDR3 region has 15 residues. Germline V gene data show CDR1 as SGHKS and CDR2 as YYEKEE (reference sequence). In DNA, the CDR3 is TGTGCCAGCAGCCAAGGACAGGTGAACACAGATACGCAGTATTTT. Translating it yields CASSQGQVNTDTQYF.

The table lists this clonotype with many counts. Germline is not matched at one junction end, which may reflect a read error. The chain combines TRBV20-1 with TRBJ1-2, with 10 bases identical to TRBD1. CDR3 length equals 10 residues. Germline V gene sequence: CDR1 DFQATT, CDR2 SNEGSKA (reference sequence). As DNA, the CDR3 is TGCAGTGCTCACGACAGGGGGCTCGCCTTC. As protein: CSAHDRGLAF.

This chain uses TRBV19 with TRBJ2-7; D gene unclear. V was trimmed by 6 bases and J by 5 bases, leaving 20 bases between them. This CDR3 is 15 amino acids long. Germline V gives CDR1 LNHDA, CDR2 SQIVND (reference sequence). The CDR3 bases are TGTGCCAGTAGAGGTGGGCGAAAGTGGACCCACGAGCAGTACGTC. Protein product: CASRGGRKWTHEQYV.

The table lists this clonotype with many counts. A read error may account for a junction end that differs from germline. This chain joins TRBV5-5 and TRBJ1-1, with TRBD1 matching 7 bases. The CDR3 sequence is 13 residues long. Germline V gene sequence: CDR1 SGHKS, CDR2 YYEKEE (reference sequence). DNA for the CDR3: TGCGCCAGCAGGACAGGCGTGAACACTGAAGCTTTCTTT. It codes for CASRTGVNTEAFF.

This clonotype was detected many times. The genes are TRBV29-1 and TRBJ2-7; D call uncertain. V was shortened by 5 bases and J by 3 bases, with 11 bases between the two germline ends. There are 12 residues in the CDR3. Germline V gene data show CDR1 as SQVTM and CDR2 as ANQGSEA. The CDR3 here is CSVFRVDYEQYV. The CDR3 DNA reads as TGCAGCGTTTTTAGGGTGGACTACGAGCAGTACGTC.

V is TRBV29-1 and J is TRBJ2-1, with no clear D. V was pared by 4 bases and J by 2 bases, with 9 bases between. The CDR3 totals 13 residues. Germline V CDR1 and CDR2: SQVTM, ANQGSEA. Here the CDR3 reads CSVVTYPYNEQFF. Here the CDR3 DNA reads TGCAGCGTTGTCACCTACCCCTACAATGAGCAGTTCTTC.

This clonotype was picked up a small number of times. The CDR3: CASSQVLAVSNEQFF. CDR3 nucleotides: TGCGCCAGCAGCCAAGTTCTAGCGGTATCCAATGAGCAGTTCTTC. The V and J genes are TRBV4-3 and TRBJ2-1; 7 bases match TRBD2. This CDR3 is 15 amino acids long. Germline V gene data show CDR1 as LGHNA and CDR2 as YSLEER. With 1 base clipped from V and 6 bases from J, the junction kept 6 bases outside the gene matches.

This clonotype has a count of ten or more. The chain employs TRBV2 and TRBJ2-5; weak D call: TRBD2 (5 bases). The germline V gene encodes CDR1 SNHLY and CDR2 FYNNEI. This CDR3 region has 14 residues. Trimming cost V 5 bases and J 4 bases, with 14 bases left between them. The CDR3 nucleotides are TGTGCCAGCAGTTCGGACTCCGGTGGAGAGACCCAGTACTTC. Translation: CASSSDSGGETQYF.

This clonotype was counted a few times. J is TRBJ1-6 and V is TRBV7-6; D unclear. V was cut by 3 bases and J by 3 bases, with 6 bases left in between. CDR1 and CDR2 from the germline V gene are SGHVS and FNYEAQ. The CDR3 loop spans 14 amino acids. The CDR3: CASSLQYYNSPLHF. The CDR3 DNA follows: TGTGCCAGCAGCTTGCAGTACTATAATTCACCCCTCCACTTT.

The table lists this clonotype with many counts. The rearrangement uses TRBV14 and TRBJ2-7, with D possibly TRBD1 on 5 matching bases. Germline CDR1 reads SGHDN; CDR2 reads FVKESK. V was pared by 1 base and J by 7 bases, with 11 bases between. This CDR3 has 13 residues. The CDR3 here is CASSQVSPGEQYF. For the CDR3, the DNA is TGTGCCAGCAGCCAAGTGTCTCCAGGGGAGCAGTACTTC.